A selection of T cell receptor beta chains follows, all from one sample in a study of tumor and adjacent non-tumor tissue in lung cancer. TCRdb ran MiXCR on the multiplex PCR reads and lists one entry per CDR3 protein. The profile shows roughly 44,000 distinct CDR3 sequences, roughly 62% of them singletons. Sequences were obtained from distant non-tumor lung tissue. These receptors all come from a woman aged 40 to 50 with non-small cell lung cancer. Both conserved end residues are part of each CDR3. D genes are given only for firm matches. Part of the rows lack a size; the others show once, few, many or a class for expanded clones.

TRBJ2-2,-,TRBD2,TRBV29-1,TGCAGCGTAGTGCCGAGCGGGGGGACCGGGGAGCTGTTTTTT,CSVVPSGGTGELFF
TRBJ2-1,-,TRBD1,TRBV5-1,TGCGCCAGCAGCTTGTTTGGACAGGACCACAATGAGCAGTTCTTC,CASSLFGQDHNEQFF
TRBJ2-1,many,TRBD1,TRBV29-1,TGCAGCGCCGGGACAGGATATTACAATGAGCAGTTCTTC,CSAGTGYYNEQFF
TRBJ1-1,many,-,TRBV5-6,TGTGCCAGCAGCTTGGGGGAGGGGTCGGGAGAAACTGAAGCTTTCTTT,CASSLGEGSGETEAFF
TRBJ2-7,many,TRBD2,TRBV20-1,TGCAGTGCTAAAGGAACTAGCGGAACCTACGAGCAGTACTTC,CSAKGTSGTYEQYF
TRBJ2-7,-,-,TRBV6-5,TGTGCCAGCAGTTACTCGATGACTAATGGGGTCTACGGGCAGTACTTC,CASSYSMTNGVYGQYF
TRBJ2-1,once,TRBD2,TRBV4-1,TGCGCCAGCAGCCAAGGGGGGACTATCGGGGCGTACAATGAGCGGTTCTTC,CASSQGGTIGAYNERFF
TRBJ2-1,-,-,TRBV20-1,TGTAATGCTAGAGACTCCGGGACTTTCTCGTTCAATGAGCAGTTCTTC,CNARDSGTFSFNEQFF
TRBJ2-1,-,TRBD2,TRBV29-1,TGCATCGTTGAAGCGGTAGCCGGGAGGGGTGAGCAGTTCTTC,CIVEAVAGRGEQFF
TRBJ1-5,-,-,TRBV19,TGTGCCAGTAGTGCCCCCGGGGCGGCAAATCAGCCCCAGAATTTT,CASSAPGAANQPQNF
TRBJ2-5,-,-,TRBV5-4,TGTGCCAGCAGCTTGCGCCTAACTGGAGAGACCCAGTACTTC,CASSLRLTGETQYF
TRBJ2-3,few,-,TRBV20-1,TGCAGTGCGTTTTCTCGGGAAGCAGATACGCAGTATTTT,CSAFSREADTQYF
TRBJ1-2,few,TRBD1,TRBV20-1,TGCAGTGCTAGTCCCGGGACAGGGCGGGGGTCTAACTATGGCTACACCTTC,CSASPGTGRGSNYGYTF
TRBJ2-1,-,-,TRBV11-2,TGTGCCAGCAGGCATACGGGGGACTTCTACAATGAGCAGTTCTTC,CASRHTGDFYNEQFF
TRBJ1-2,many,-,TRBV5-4,TGTGCCAGCAGCTTGGCCGGCACGGGTGGCTACACCTTC,CASSLAGTGGYTF
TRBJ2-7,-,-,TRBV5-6,TGTGCCAGCAGTCTGATGGGTGCCCAACGAGTATACGCGCAGTACTTC,CASSLMGAQRVYAQYF
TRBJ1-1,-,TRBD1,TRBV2,TGTGCCAGCAGTGAGCATGGGACAGGGGGGAACACTGAAGCTTTCTTT,CASSEHGTGGNTEAFF
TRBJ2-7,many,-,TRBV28,TGTGCCAGCACCACCCGGGACACTCCCTACGAGCAGTACTTC,CASTTRDTPYEQYF
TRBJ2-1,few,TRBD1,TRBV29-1,TGCAGCGCCGGGACAGATTACGATGAGCAGTCCTTC,CSAGTDYDEQSF
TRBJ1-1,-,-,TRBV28,TGTGCCAGCAGATCAATTACCGGGACGGTGAACACTGAAGCTTTCTTT,CASRSITGTVNTEAFF
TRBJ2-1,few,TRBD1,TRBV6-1,TGTACCAGCAGTCTTCTGGGACAGGCCAATGAGCAGTTCTTC,CTSSLLGQANEQFF
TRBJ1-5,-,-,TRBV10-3,TGTGTCACCAGTGAATCGGGTAGCATGTCCCAGCATTTT,CVTSESGSMSQHF
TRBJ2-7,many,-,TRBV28,TGTGCCAGCAGTCCTGGTTCCGGGACACCAGCCTACGAGCAGTACTTC,CASSPGSGTPAYEQYF
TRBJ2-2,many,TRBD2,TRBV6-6,TGTGCCATCAAAGATAGCGGGAGGGCGCCTGGGGAGCTGTTTTTT,CAIKDSGRAPGELFF
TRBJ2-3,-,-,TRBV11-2,TGTGCCAGCGGAGCACAAGATACACAGTATTTT,CASGAQDTQYF
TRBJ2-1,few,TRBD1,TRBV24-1,TGTGCCACCAGTGATTTACAGGGGGCCAACAATAGGAATGAGCAGTTCTTC,CATSDLQGANNRNEQFF
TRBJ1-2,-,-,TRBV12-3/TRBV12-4,TGTGCCAGCCGGGGACGGGCGAACTATGGCTACACCTTC,CASRGRANYGYTF
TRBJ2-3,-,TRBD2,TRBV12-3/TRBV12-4,TGTGCCAGCACCCACCAGGTGTTAGCGGGCTTCCATACGCAGTATTTT,CASTHQVLAGFHTQYF
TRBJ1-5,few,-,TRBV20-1,TGCAGTGCCGAGGATGATAACAATCAGCCCCAGCATTTT,CSAEDDNNQPQHF
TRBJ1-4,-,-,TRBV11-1,TGTGCCAGCAGCTTAGTTTACGAGACAGGAATCGAAAAACTGTTTTTT,CASSLVYETGIEKLFF
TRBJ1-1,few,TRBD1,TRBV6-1,TGTGCCAGCAGTTTGACAGGGTACACTGAAGCTTTCTTT,CASSLTGYTEAFF
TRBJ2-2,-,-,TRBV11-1,TGTGCCAGCAGCTCCAGGGCAATAGGAATCGTGGAGCTGTTTTTT,CASSSRAIGIVELFF
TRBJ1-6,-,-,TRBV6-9,TGTGCCAGTTATTCAAAAATATCACCCCTCCACTTT,CASYSKISPLHF
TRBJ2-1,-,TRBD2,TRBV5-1,TGCGCCAGCAGCTCATCTAGCGGGAGAGCTTACAATGAGCAGTTTTTC,CASSSSSGRAYNEQFF
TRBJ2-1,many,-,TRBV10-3,TGTGCCTCGTCCCCGGGAGACCAAAGCTCCTACGATGAGCAGTTCTTC,CASSPGDQSSYDEQFF
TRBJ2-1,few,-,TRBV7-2,TGTGCCAGCAGCTTATATGCCTACAATGAGCAGTTCTTC,CASSLYAYNEQFF
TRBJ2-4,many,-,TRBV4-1,TGCGCCAGCAGCCCCGGGACAAGGAACATTCAGTACTTC,CASSPGTRNIQYF
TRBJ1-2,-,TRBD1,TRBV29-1,TGCAGTGCGATGACAGGGAGGTCGAACGGCTACACCTTC,CSAMTGRSNGYTF
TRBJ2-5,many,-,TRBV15,TGTGCCACCAGCGGTGGAGCGGTTCGGGAGACCCAGTACTTC,CATSGGAVRETQYF
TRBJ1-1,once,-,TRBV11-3,TGTACCAGCAGCCACTTATCCCTGTCCACTGAAACTTTCTTT,CTSSHLSLSTETFF
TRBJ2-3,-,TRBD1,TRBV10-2,TGCGTCAGCAGTGAGGACAGGATGGTCACAGATACGCAGTATTTT,CVSSEDRMVTDTQYF
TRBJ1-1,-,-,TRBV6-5,TGTGCCAGCGACGGGCCAGCTCAAGAAGCTTTCTTT,CASDGPAQEAFF
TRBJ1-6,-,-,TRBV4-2,TGTGCCAGCAGCCAAGATCCCCCGGCGTGGTTGGGTAATTCATCCCTCCACTTT,CASSQDPPAWLGNSSLHF
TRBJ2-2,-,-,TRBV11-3,TGTGTCTGCAGCCCCGGCGAGGTCGGGGAGCTGTTTTTT,CVCSPGEVGELFF
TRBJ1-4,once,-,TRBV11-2,TGTGCTAGTAGCTTAAGGATTTATGAAAAACTGTTTTTT,CASSLRIYEKLFF
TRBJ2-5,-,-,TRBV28,TGTACCAGCAGCCTGATGGGGGCCCAGTACTTC,CTSSLMGAQYF
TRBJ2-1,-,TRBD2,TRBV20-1,TGCAGTGCTAGGAGTAGCGGGGTCACGTCGATCAATGAGCAGTTCTTC,CSARSSGVTSINEQFF
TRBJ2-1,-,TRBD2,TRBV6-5,TGTGCCAGCAGGGCTAGCGGCCCTTCCTACATTGAGCAGTTCTTC,CASRASGPSYIEQFF
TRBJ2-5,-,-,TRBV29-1,TGCAGCGTCTATACGGCGCTTGTCCAAGAGACCCAGTACTTC,CSVYTALVQETQYF
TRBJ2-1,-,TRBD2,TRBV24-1,TGTGCCACCGGGACTACCAACGCCGTGTGGTCCTACAATGAGCAGTTCTTC,CATGTTNAVWSYNEQFF
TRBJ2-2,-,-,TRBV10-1,TGCACCAGCAGTGAACACCAGACCGACACCGGGGAGCTGTTTTTT,CTSSEHQTDTGELFF
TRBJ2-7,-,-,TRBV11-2,TGTGCCAGCAGCTTTCTTGTGCCTGCCCCATATTATGAGCAGTACTTC,CASSFLVPAPYYEQYF
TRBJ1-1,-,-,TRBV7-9,TGTGCTAGCAGCCCACAAGGGATTAGCACTGAAGCTTTCTTT,CASSPQGISTEAFF
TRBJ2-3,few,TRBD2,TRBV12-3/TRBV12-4,TGTGCCAGCACCCCCCATGTGTTAGCGGGGTTCCATACACAGTATTTC,CASTPHVLAGFHTQYF
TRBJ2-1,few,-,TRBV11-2,TGTGCCAGCAGCTTAAGGGGGGGTTACAATGAGCAGTTCTTC,CASSLRGGYNEQFF
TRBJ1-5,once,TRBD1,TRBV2,TGTGCCAGCAGAGACAGGGGGCCCCAGCCCCAGCATTTT,CASRDRGPQPQHF
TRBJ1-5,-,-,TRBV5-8,TGTGCCGGCAGCTTAGGGACTGAGAGCAATCAGCCTCAGCATTTT,CAGSLGTESNQPQHF
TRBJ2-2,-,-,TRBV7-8,TGTGCCATCAGGACGCGAGGTGTCGCGAATACCGGGGAGCTGTTTTTT,CAIRTRGVANTGELFF
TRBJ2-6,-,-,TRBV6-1,TGTCCCAGCACCCCAGTAGGGGCTGGGGCCAACGTCCTGACTTTC,CPSTPVGAGANVLTF